This T cell receptor beta chain comes out of a study of identical twins. This clonotype was seen many times. The ends were cut back, 2 bases at V and 8 bases at J, with 6 bases in the middle. This CDR3 is built from 11 residues. A universal primer site was created by template switching, with the cDNA bearing unique molecular identifiers. TCRdb re-analysed the 5' RACE reads in MiXCR, keeping a single row per CDR3 protein. This table has approximately 490,000 distinct CDR3 sequences, 20% to 25% appearing once. These records were also assigned to another study, of yellow fever vaccine responses in identical twins.

The clonotype was recovered from a young woman in good health. Sequencing was done on a sample of CD4+ T cells sorted from blood. This chain joins TRBV12-3 or TRBV12-4 and TRBJ1-2, with D hard to call. This chain's CDR3 is CASSLLGGYTF. The CDR3 nucleotides are TGTGCCAGCAGTTTACTGGGCGGCTACACCTTC.